The clone carrying this T cell receptor beta chain has a count of ten or more. Its antigen is unidentified. These data originate in a study of T cell repertoires in cytomegalovirus infection. Study as a whole: From public TCR beta signatures came an indication of both CMV infection and matching HLA type. Study conclusions and caveats: CMV carriers having the relevant HLA were flagged by cumulative public TCR beta family frequency. Ex vivo, HLA-C-restricted CMV-specific TCR beta clonotypes prevailed over the rest of the response.

Each CDR3 protein is one row after TCRdb ran MiXCR on the reads. Of 250,000 to 300,000 distinct CDR3 sequences in the sample, around 9% were seen once. The CDR3 extends over 13 amino acids. In germline, CDR1 is SGHRS, CDR2 YFSETQ. With V trimmed by 4 bases and J by 6 bases, 5 bases remained unmatched. The TCR was taken from a human donor in good health (CMV status not recorded). Some clones in this sample may be carry-over from other donors' samples. The chain recombines TRBV5-1 with TRBJ1-2, with TRBD1 matching over 8 bases. Input material: PBMCs. This CDR3 reads CASSPGQVDGYTF. CDR3 coding DNA: TGCGCCAGCAGCCCGGGACAGGTGGATGGCTACACCTTC. Supplemented by reference TRBV5-1 and TRBJ1-2, the full variable domain reads KAGVTQTPRYLIKTRGQQVTLSCSPISGHRSVSWYQQTPGQGLQFLFEYFSETQRNKGNFPGRFSGRQFSNSRSEMNVSTLELGDSALYLCASSPGQVDGYTFGSGTRLTVV.